One sample yielded the 17 T cell receptor beta chains listed below, sequenced in a study of T cells in narcolepsy. Using immunoSEQ multiplex PCR, the repertoire was profiled, and TCRdb retains in-frame clones only, with some absent. Of tens of thousands of clones in the sample, about 77% are singletons; the top ten hold roughly 1.2%. Sequencing was carried out using CD45RA- memory CD4+ T cells from PBMCs. The origin of the receptors is a human donor with narcolepsy.

In this sample, this clone turned up once. The CDR3: CASSLLTPRAEAFF. Written as DNA, the CDR3 is TGCGCCAGCAGCCTACTTACACCGAGGGCAGAAGCTTTCTTT. V usage is TRBV5-1 and J usage is TRBJ1-1; no clear D gene. The CDR3 is 14 amino acids. With 4 bases removed from V and 8 bases from J, the gap between germline ends came to 18 bases. Per germline, CDR1 SGHRS and CDR2 YFSETQ.

V is TRBV29-1 and J is TRBJ1-2, with D possibly matching TRBD1 (5 bases). Germline CDR1 reads SQVTM; CDR2 reads ANQGSEA. The CDR3 length is 14 residues. The V end lost 3 bases, the J end lost 0 bases, and 11 bases lay between the germline ends. CDR3: CSVDRETTNYGYTF. CDR3 coding DNA: TGCAGCGTTGACAGGGAGACAACTAACTATGGCTACACCTTC. Using reference TRBV29-1 and TRBJ1-2 for the parts outside the CDR3, the full variable domain is SAVISQKPSRDICQRGTSLTIQCQVDSQVTMMFWYRQQPGQSLTLIATANQGSEATYESGFVIDKFPISRPNLTFSTLTVSNMSPEDSSIYLCSVDRETTNYGYTFGSGTRLTVV.

The V gene is TRBV5-1, the J gene TRBJ2-1; the D gene is possibly TRBD2 (5 bases). The CDR3 runs 15 residues. Germline V gives CDR1 SGHRS, CDR2 YFSETQ. Trimming cost V 2 bases and J 0 bases, with 9 bases left between them. The CDR3, as DNA: TGCGCCAGCAGCTTAACTAGTAGCTCCTACAATGAGCAGTTCTTC. This translates into CASSLTSSSYNEQFF. Full variable domain (missing parts from reference TRBV5-1 and TRBJ2-1): KAGVTQTPRYLIKTRGQQVTLSCSPISGHRSVSWYQQTPGQGLQFLFEYFSETQRNKGNFPGRFSGRQFSNSRSEMNVSTLELGDSALYLCASSLTSSSYNEQFFGPGTRLTVL.

The gene calls are TRBV5-6 and TRBJ2-2; no clear D. The CDR3 has 14 residues. Germline CDR1 is SGHDT and CDR2 is YYEEEE. Trimming removed 0 bases from V and 6 bases from J, with 9 bases in between. The CDR3 is CASSLAAFPGELFF. In DNA, the CDR3 is TGTGCCAGCAGCTTGGCAGCCTTCCCCGGGGAGCTGTTTTTT.

The chain uses TRBV6-5 and TRBJ2-5; the D gene is possibly TRBD2 (5 bases). V dropped 6 bases and J dropped 5 bases, with 16 bases sitting between them. CDR1 is MNHEY, CDR2 SVGAGI, per germline. The CDR3 sequence is 14 residues long. In DNA, the CDR3 is TGTGCCAGCAGGGAGGCCCACGGCTGGGAGACCCAGTACTTC. It translates to CASREAHGWETQYF.

The rearrangement uses TRBV30 and TRBJ1-2; TRBD1 might be the D (6 bases). The CDR3 extends over 13 amino acids. Looked up from germline, CDR1 is GTSNPN and CDR2 is SVGIG (reference sequence). V was shortened by 0 bases and J by 4 bases, with 9 bases between the two germline ends. CDR3: CAWSVSGVYGYTF. CDR3 DNA: TGTGCCTGGAGTGTATCAGGGGTCTATGGCTACACCTTC.

The V call is TRBV11-3, the J call TRBJ2-7, with D possibly matching TRBD2 (5 bases). Germline-derived CDR1 and CDR2 are SGHNT and YENEEA. The CDR3 is 14 amino acids. Between the trimmed V and J ends, which lost 5 bases and 7 bases, there was a span of 18 bases. CDR3 sequence reads: CASSPHQGSGEQYF. The CDR3 DNA sequence: TGTGCCAGCAGCCCCCACCAAGGTTCGGGGGAGCAGTACTTC.

The rearrangement links TRBV5-1 to TRBJ2-7, with 8 bases matching TRBD1. The junction had 9 bases not matched to a gene; V was cut back by 0 bases and J by 7 bases. The length of the CDR3 is 15 residues. Germline CDR1 SGHRS, CDR2 YFSETQ. The CDR3 sequence is CASSLGDRFPSEQYF. The CDR3 DNA reads as TGCGCCAGCAGCTTGGGGGACAGGTTCCCTAGTGAGCAGTACTTC.

This clone was observed a few times. The J gene is TRBJ1-2, the V gene TRBV7-9, with no clear D. Germline lookup yields CDR1 SEHNR and CDR2 FQNEAQ (reference sequence). V was clipped by 0 bases and J by 6 bases, with 17 bases between them. The CDR3 runs 16 residues. The CDR3 is CASSLARLGQSNGYTF. The CDR3 DNA follows: TGTGCCAGCAGCTTAGCGCGACTAGGGCAGTCCAATGGCTACACCTTC.

V usage is TRBV9 and J usage is TRBJ1-2; 9 nucleotides match TRBD1. The J segment lost 1 base and the V segment lost 7 bases, leaving 23 bases of the junction unmatched. This CDR3 has 20 amino acids. Germline V CDR1 and CDR2: SGDLS, YYNGEE. CDR3 DNA sequence: TGTGCCAGCTCCAAGACCCTCGTCCCGGGACAGGGAACAGATAACTATGGCTACACCTTC. This sequence encodes CASSKTLVPGQGTDNYGYTF.

The V gene is TRBV19, the J gene TRBJ2-3; 10 bases line up with TRBD2. J lost 9 bases, V lost 3 bases, and 3 bases had no gene match. CDR3 length equals 13 residues. Germline-derived CDR1 and CDR2 are LNHDA and SQIVND (reference sequence). In DNA, the CDR3 is TGTGCCAGTAGTATTCGGACTAGCGGCACGCAGTATTTT. It translates to CASSIRTSGTQYF.

V gene TRBV5-4 combines with J gene TRBJ1-5; 8 bases fit TRBD1. This CDR3 spans 18 amino acids. Germline trimming cut 4 bases from V and 1 base from J; bases unmatched to any gene: 13. Per the germline V gene, CDR1 is SGHNT and CDR2 is YYREEE (reference sequence). In DNA form, the CDR3 reads TGTGCCAGCAGCGTGGGAGGGACAGGCGGCTGGAGCAATCAGCCCCAGCATTTT. Translating it yields CASSVGGTGGWSNQPQHF.

V and J are TRBV27 and TRBJ1-4; no clear D gene. This CDR3 is built from 12 residues. V was clipped by 6 bases and J by 8 bases, with 10 bases between them. Germline CDR1 MNHEY, CDR2 SMNVEV (reference sequence). The CDR3 is CASSDGREKLFF. In nucleotides, the CDR3 is TGTGCCAGCAGCGACGGGAGGGAAAAACTGTTTTTT.

Note on this clone: Other DNA sequences of this sample code for an identical CDR3. The DNA of the CDR3 is TGTGCCAGCAGCGGGCAGGGGAGGGAGACCCAGTACTTC. This codes for CASSGQGRETQYF. The chain carries TRBV5-5 and TRBJ2-5; D could derive from TRBD1 or TRBD2 (6 bases each). The CDR3 has 13 amino acids. Deletions cut 4 bases from V and 5 bases from J, with 12 bases between. Germline loops: CDR1 SGHKS, CDR2 YYEKEE (reference sequence).

The chain is built from TRBV7-9 and TRBJ1-3, with D uncertain. The CDR3 contains 16 residues. Trimming removed 5 bases from V and 0 bases from J, with 14 bases in between. CDR1 and CDR2 (germline): SEHNR, FQNEAQ (reference sequence). The CDR3 loop is CASSPHDLLSGNTIYF. The CDR3 nucleotides read TGTGCCAGCAGCCCCCATGATCTTCTCTCTGGAAACACCATATATTTT.

The chain recombines TRBV7-3 with TRBJ2-7; possibly TRBD1 or TRBD2 for D (6 bases each). This CDR3 has 16 amino acids. Trimming cost V 7 bases and J 5 bases, with 24 bases left between them. The germline CDR1 and CDR2 sequences are SGHTA and FQGTGA. The CDR3 bases are TGTGCCAGCATAGGGAATCCGGGCGGGACATCCGACGAGCAGTACTTC. Translation: CASIGNPGGTSDEQYF.

V usage is TRBV11-2 and J usage is TRBJ2-3; D call uncertain. This CDR3 has 15 amino acids. Trimming pared 7 bases from V and 1 base from J, leaving 15 bases between. Germline-derived CDR1 and CDR2 are SGHAT and FQNNGV. CDR3 bases: TGTGCCAGCACCCTCATCTCGGCACGCACAGATACGCAGTATTTT. Translated, it gives CASTLISARTDTQYF.